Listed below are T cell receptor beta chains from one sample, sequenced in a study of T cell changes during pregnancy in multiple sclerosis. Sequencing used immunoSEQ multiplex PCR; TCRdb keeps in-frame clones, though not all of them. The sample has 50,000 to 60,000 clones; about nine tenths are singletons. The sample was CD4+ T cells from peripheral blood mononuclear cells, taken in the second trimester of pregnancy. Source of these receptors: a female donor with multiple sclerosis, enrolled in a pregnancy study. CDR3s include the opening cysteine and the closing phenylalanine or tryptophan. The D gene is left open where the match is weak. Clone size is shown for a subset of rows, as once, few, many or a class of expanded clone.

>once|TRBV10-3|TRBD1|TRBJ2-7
TGTGCCACGACAGGGGAGTACGAGCAGTACTTC
CATTGEYEQYF
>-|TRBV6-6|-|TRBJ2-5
TGTGCCAGCAGCAGCCAAGAGACCCAGTACTTC
CASSSQETQYF
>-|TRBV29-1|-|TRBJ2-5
TGCAGCGTTGCAGGGGAAGAGACCCAGTACTTC
CSVAGEETQYF
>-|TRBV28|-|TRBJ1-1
TGTGCCTCTAAAACCCCGCCGGGAGGGATCACTGAAGCTTTCTTT
CASKTPPGGITEAFF
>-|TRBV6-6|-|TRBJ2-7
TGTGCCAGCAGTTACTCAGGTCGGCCGGGGCAGTACTTC
CASSYSGRPGQYF
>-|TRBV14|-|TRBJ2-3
TGTGCCAGCAGCCAAGACCACGGGAAGAGCACAGATACGCAGTATTTT
CASSQDHGKSTDTQYF
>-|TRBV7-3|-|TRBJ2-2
TGTGCCAGCAGCTTATCGGGGTTTAACACCGGGGAGCTGTTTTTT
CASSLSGFNTGELFF
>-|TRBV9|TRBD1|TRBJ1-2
TGTGCCAGCAGCGTAGTAGCCTCCGGGACAGGGGGCGAGTATGGCTACACCTTC
CASSVVASGTGGEYGYTF
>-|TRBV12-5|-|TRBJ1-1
TGTGCTAGTGCCCTGGGGGGGGCACAGAACACTGAAGCTTTCTTT
CASALGGAQNTEAFF
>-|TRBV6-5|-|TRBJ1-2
TGTGCCAGCAGCGCCGGGTCCCTACTCTATGGCTACACCTTC
CASSAGSLLYGYTF
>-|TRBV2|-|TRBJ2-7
TGTGCCAGCAGTGAGTTCCAGTACCCCTCCTACGAGCAGTACTTC
CASSEFQYPSYEQYF
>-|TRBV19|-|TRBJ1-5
TGTGCCAGTAGTATAGATTCGGCTATGACAGTAAACAATCAGCCCCAGCATTTT
CASSIDSAMTVNNQPQHF
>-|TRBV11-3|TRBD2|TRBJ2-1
TGTGCCAGCAGCTTAGATAGTTTAGCGGGGGTGTACAATGAGCAGTTCTTC
CASSLDSLAGVYNEQFF
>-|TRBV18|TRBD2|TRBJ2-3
TGTGCCAGCTCACAAGGACTAGCGGGGGTAGATACGCAGTATTTT
CASSQGLAGVDTQYF
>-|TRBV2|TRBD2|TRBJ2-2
TGTGCCAGCAGGGACGATCGGGGGGCCGGGGAGCTGTTTTTT
CASRDDRGAGELFF
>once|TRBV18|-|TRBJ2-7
TGTGCCAGCTCACCGACCTCTACCCCCCGGGGAATTGGCGAGCAGTACTTC
CASSPTSTPRGIGEQYF
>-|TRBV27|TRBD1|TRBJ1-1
TGTGCCAGCAGTTTATGGGCAGGGGGGAGCACTGAAGCTTTCTTT
CASSLWAGGSTEAFF
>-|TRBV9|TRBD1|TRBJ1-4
TGTGCCAGCAGCGGACAGGGTCTTACTAATGAAAAACTGTTTTTT
CASSGQGLTNEKLFF
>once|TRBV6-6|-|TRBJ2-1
TGTGCCAGCTCTAACCGGGACACAGAACATCCAAATGAGCAGTTCTTC
CASSNRDTEHPNEQFF
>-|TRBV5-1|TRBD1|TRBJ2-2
TGCGCCAGCAGCCGCGACAGGGGGCAATTTGGGGAGCTGTTTTTT
CASSRDRGQFGELFF
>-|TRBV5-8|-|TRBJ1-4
TGTGCCAGCAGCGTACTCCGAGACAGTCGTGAAAAACTGTTTTTT
CASSVLRDSREKLFF
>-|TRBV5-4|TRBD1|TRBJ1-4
TGTGCCAGCAGCTTGGAGACAGGGGCTAATGAAAAACTGTTTTTT
CASSLETGANEKLFF
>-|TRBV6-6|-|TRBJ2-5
TGTGCCAGCAGTTACGCGTGGGAGACCCAGTACTTC
CASSYAWETQYF
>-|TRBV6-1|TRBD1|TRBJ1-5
TGTGCCAGCAGTGAGGGACAGGGCGGTCAGCCCCAGCATTTT
CASSEGQGGQPQHF
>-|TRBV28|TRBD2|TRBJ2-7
TGTGCCAGCAGTCGACCGGGACTAGCGGGCGCCGTTAGCTCCTACGAGCAGTACTTC
CASSRPGLAGAVSSYEQYF
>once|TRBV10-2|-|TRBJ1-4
TGCGCCAGCAAGCGAGCGGGACCTACTAATGAAAAACTGTTTTTT
CASKRAGPTNEKLFF
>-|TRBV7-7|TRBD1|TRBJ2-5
TGTGCTAGCAGCTTGATCTCGAGGGGGCGTAAAGAGACCCAGTACTTC
CASSLISRGRKETQYF
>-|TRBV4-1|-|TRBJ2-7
TGCGCCAGCAGCCAACTGGCTAGAGATATCGACGAGCAGTACTTC
CASSQLARDIDEQYF
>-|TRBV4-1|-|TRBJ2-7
TGCGCCAGCAGCCAAGATCTCCGGGGAGGATGGGGTGAGCAGTACTTC
CASSQDLRGGWGEQYF
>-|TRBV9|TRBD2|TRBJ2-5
TGTGCCAGCGCCCCGGGGGGGGGAGAGACCCAGTACTTC
CASAPGGGETQYF
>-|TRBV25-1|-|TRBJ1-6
TGTGCCAGCAGTGAATATCCAGGTTCACCCCTCCACTTT
CASSEYPGSPLHF
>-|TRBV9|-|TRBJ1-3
TGTGCCAGCAGCGCCGGGTTAAGCTCTGGAAACACCATATATTTT
CASSAGLSSGNTIYF
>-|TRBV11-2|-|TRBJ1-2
TGTGCCAGCAGCTTAGATCTTGCGGGCTACACCTTC
CASSLDLAGYTF
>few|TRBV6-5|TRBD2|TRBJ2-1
TGTGCCAGCAACTTGGGACTAGCCGGAGAGCAGTTCTTC
CASNLGLAGEQFF
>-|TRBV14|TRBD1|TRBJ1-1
TGTGCCAGCAGCCAACGGACAGGGCTAAACACTGAAGCTTTCTTT
CASSQRTGLNTEAFF
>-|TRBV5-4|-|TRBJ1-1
TGTGCCAGCACTACCATGGGGGGGGCGGCGGCTTTCTTT
CASTTMGGAAAFF
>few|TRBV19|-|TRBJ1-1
TGTGCCAGTAGGAGACGGGATGTCGCTGAAGCTTTCTTT
CASRRRDVAEAFF
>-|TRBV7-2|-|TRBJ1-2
TGTGCCAGCAGCTTAGAAGGGGGGGTCGGCTACACCTTC
CASSLEGGVGYTF
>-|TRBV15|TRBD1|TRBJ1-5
TGTGCCACCAGCAGAGATTTAAGGGGGCCTTATCAGCCCCAGCATTTT
CATSRDLRGPYQPQHF
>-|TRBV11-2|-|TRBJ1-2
TGTGCCAGCAGCTTAAGGGGCGGCTATGGCTACACCTTC
CASSLRGGYGYTF
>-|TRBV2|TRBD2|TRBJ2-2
TGTGCCAGCATTTCCGGGACTAGCGGGCCCCCCGACACCGGGGAGCTGTTTTTT
CASISGTSGPPDTGELFF
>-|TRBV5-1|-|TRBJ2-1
TGCGCCAGCAGCCCGATAGCAAGCTACAATGAGCAGTTCTTC
CASSPIASYNEQFF
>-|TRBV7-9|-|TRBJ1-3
TGTGCCAGCAGCTTAGCGTCAGGCTTCTCTGGAAACACCATATATTTT
CASSLASGFSGNTIYF
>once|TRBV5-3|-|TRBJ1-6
TGTGCCAGGAGAGTTCCCCTCCACTTT
CARRVPLHF
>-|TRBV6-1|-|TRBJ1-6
TGTGCCAGCACCCCTAACCTTAATGCGCATTCACCCCTCCACTTT
CASTPNLNAHSPLHF
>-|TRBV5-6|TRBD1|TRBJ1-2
TGTGCCAGCAGCTTGCGCTCGATCCAGGGGGTCGATGGCTACACCTTC
CASSLRSIQGVDGYTF
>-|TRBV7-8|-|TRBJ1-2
TGTGCCAGCAGCCCCCGATTTTCGGTTAGTGGAGCTAACTATGGCTACACCTTC
CASSPRFSVSGANYGYTF
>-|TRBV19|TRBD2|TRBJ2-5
TGTGCCAGTAGCACCAGCGGGGGCACCGCAGAGACCCAGTACTTC
CASSTSGGTAETQYF
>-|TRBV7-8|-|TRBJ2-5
TGTGCCAGCAGCTTAGTGGGATTGGGGGGAAAGACCCAGTACTTC
CASSLVGLGGKTQYF
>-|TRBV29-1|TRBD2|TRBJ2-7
TGCAGCGTTGGTCGGGAGGGGAGGTACGAGCAGTACTTC
CSVGREGRYEQYF
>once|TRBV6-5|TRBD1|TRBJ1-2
TGTGCCAGCAGCACAGGGGAAGTGGGCTACACCTTC
CASSTGEVGYTF
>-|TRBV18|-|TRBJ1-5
TGTGCCAGCTCACCATGGGGCAGGGATTATAGCAATCAGCCCCAGCATTTT
CASSPWGRDYSNQPQHF